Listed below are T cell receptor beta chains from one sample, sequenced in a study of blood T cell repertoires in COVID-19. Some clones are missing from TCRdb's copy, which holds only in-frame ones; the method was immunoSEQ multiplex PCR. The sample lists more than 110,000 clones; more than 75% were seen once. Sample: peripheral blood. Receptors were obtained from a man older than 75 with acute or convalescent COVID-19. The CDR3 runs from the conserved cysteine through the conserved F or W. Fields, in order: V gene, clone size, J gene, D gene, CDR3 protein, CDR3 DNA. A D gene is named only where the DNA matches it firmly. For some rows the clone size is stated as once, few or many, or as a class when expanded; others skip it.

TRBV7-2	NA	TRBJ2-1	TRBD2	CAERGSSYNEQFF	TGTGCCGAGCGGGGGAGCTCCTACAATGAGCAGTTCTTC
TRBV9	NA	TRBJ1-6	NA	CASSVDGSLKNSPLHF	TGTGCCAGCAGCGTAGATGGGAGTCTTAAAAATTCACCCCTCCACTTT
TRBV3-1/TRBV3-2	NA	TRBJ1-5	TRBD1	CASSQDRGRQPQHF	TGTGCCAGCAGCCAGGACAGGGGGCGTCAGCCCCAGCATTTT
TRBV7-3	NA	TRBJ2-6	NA	CASSSGWSGANVLTF	TGTGCCAGCAGCTCCGGTTGGTCTGGGGCCAACGTCCTGACTTTC
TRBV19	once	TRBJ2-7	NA	CASSPGQIYEQYF	TGTGCCAGTAGCCCAGGACAGATTTACGAGCAGTACTTC
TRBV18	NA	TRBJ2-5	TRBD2	CASSPPGLAQTQYF	TGTGCCAGCTCACCACCGGGACTAGCACAGACCCAGTACTTC
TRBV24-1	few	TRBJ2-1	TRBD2	CATSDSGGLAAYNEQFF	TGTGCCACCAGTGATTCGGGGGGACTAGCGGCGTACAATGAGCAGTTCTTC
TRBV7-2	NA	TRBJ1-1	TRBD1	CASSRRTGPEAFF	TGTGCCAGCAGCCGACGGACAGGGCCTGAAGCTTTCTTT
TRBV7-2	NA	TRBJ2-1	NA	CASSLVGNEQFF	TGTGCCAGCAGCTTAGTCGGGAATGAGCAGTTCTTC
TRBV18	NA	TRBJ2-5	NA	CASSPDGEETQYF	TGTGCCAGCTCACCAGACGGGGAAGAGACCCAGTACTTC
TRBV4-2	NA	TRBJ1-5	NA	CASSQVLESNQPQHF	TGTGCCAGCAGCCAAGTCCTGGAGAGCAATCAGCCCCAGCATTTT
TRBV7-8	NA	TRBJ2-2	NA	CASSPLAYTGELFF	TGTGCCAGCAGCCCCCTGGCCTACACCGGGGAGCTGTTTTTT
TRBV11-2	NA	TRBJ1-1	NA	CASSLVQVSTEAFF	TGTGCCAGCAGCTTAGTTCAGGTTTCGACTGAAGCTTTCTTT
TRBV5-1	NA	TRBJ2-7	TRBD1	CASSLVQGANEQYF	TGCGCCAGCAGCTTGGTGCAGGGGGCCAACGAGCAGTACTTC
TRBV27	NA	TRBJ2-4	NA	CASALAGVRYIQYF	TGTGCCAGCGCGCTGGCAGGGGTGAGGTACATTCAGTACTTC
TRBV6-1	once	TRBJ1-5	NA	CASSEHRINSNQPQHF	TGTGCCAGCAGTGAACACAGAATCAATAGCAATCAGCCCCAGCATTTT
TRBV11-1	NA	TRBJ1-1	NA	CASRGATGNTEAFF	TGTGCCAGCAGGGGCGCGACAGGCAACACTGAAGCTTTCTTT
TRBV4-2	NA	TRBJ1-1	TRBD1	CASSLMTGGSDTEAFF	TGTGCCAGCAGCCTAATGACAGGGGGCTCGGACACTGAAGCTTTCTTT
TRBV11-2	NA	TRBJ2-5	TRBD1	CASSRQGIEGETQYF	TGTGCCAGCAGTCGACAGGGTATCGAGGGGGAGACCCAGTACTTC
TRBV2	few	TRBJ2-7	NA	CASSVEGVGEQYF	TGTGCCAGCAGTGTCGAGGGGGTCGGCGAGCAGTACTTC
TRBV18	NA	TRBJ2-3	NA	CASSPRTWTERDTQYF	TGTGCCAGCTCACCACGGACTTGGACGGAGCGAGATACGCAGTATTTT
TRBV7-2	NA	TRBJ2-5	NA	CASSSYGTQETQYF	TGTGCCAGCAGCTCATACGGGACTCAAGAGACCCAGTACTTC